These 29 T cell receptor beta chains came from one sample sequenced in a study of T cells in Graves' hyperthyroidism and ophthalmopathy. Amplification of TCR beta CDR3 regions used RNA as the template. HTBI primers were used for first-round RT-PCR of the TCR CDR3. TCRdb recomputed calls from the multiplex PCR reads with MiXCR, one row per CDR3 protein. In the table there are 700,000 or so distinct CDR3 sequences, roughly 15% of which are singletons. Sequenced material: blood. The source is a man aged 18 to 29 with Graves' hyperthyroidism.

This clonotype was seen many times. Since a much larger clone is just one base distant, this may be a read error. The rearrangement joins TRBV11-2 to TRBJ2-3; D remains unclear. V lost 5 bases to trimming and J lost 3 bases, with 9 bases between them. Germline assignment: CDR1 SGHAT and CDR2 FQNNGV. The CDR3 is 13 amino acids. CDR3 loop: CASSLEWTDTQYF. CDR3 nucleotide sequence: TGTGCCAGCAGCCTCGAGTGGACAGATACGCAGTATTTT.

Ten or more counts support this clonotype. The V call is TRBV11-2, the J call TRBJ2-3, with a tentative D call TRBD2 (7 bases). The V gene lost 5 bases and the J gene lost 0 bases, with 15 bases spanning the gap. Germline V gives CDR1 SGHAT, CDR2 FQNNGV. The CDR3 has 16 residues. CDR3 amino acids: CASSPEGGLSTDTQYF. CDR3 nucleotides: TGTGCCAGCAGCCCAGAGGGGGGGCTCAGCACAGATACGCAGTATTTT.

This clonotype was recorded a few times. Here the CDR3 reads CSVALPSGGNTGELFF. CDR3 bases: TGCAGCGTTGCATTACCTAGCGGGGGGAACACCGGGGAGCTGTTTTTT. V usage is TRBV29-1 and J usage is TRBJ2-2, with 10 bases identical to TRBD2. The CDR3 consists of 16 residues. CDR1 SQVTM and CDR2 ANQGSEA come from the germline V gene. The trim removed 4 bases at V and 1 base at J, leaving 6 bases unmatched.

In the case of this clonotype: A much larger clonotype is one base distant, so this may be a read error. CDR3 coding DNA: TGTGCCGGCAGTTACTCCCCGGGACAAAGCACAGATACGCAGTATTTT. It encodes CAGSYSPGQSTDTQYF. This sequence joins TRBV27 and TRBJ2-3; TRBD1 might be the D (6 bases). The germline V gene encodes CDR1 MNHEY and CDR2 SMNVEV (reference sequence). The CDR3 has 16 residues.

This clonotype was observed a handful of times. This chain connects TRBV28 to TRBJ2-7; D remains ambiguous. Germline-derived CDR1 and CDR2 are MDHEN and SYDVKM. Trimming stripped 3 bases from V and 7 bases from J, with 19 bases between. The CDR3 runs 15 residues. The CDR3 nucleotides read TGTGCCAGCAGTTTCGCTCGGCAGCTATCTTATGAGCAGTACTTC. The encoded protein is CASSFARQLSYEQYF.

This clonotype was seen at least ten times. The V and J genes are TRBV28 and TRBJ2-1; D call uncertain. This CDR3 spans 16 amino acids. Germline V CDR1 and CDR2: MDHEN, SYDVKM. The germline V and J ends were trimmed by 2 bases and 0 bases, with 11 bases remaining between them. This chain's CDR3 is CASSLRRLSSYNEQFF. CDR3 bases: TGTGCCAGCAGTTTACGGCGTCTGAGCTCCTACAATGAGCAGTTCTTC. Based on the CDR3 plus reference TRBV28 and TRBJ2-1, the full variable domain is DVKVTQSSRYLVKRTGEKVFLECVQDMDHENMFWYRQDPGLGLRLIYFSYDVKMKEKGDIPEGYSVSREKKERFSLILESASTNQTSMYLCASSLRRLSSYNEQFFGPGTRLTVL.

The J gene is TRBJ1-6, the V gene TRBV30; D not certain. Germline V lookup: CDR1 GTSNPN, CDR2 SVGIG (reference sequence). The CDR3 sequence is 12 residues long. Deletions cut 2 bases from V and 15 bases from J, with 14 bases between. CDR3 region: CAWSSFARLLHF. In DNA form, the CDR3 reads TGTGCCTGGAGTTCGTTCGCCAGGCTCCTCCACTTT.

This clonotype showed up just a few times. This sequence joins TRBV7-9 and TRBJ2-2, with D perhaps assigned TRBD1 or TRBD2 (5 bases each). The V end was cut by 4 bases, the J end by 3 bases, with 15 bases between. The CDR3 consists of 16 residues. Germline lookup yields CDR1 SEHNR and CDR2 FQNEAQ (reference sequence). The chain's CDR3 is CASSYGRGPDTGELFF. CDR3 coding DNA: TGTGCCAGCAGCTACGGCCGGGGACCGGACACCGGGGAGCTGTTTTTT.

There are many counts of this clonotype. V gene TRBV15 combines with J gene TRBJ2-1; 7 bases are a match to TRBD2. The CDR3 spans 14 residues. The J segment lost 2 bases and the V segment lost 8 bases, leaving 6 bases of the junction unmatched. Germline loops: CDR1 LNHNV, CDR2 YYDKDF (reference sequence). The CDR3 DNA sequence: TGTGCCACCGCTGGGAGGGGCGCCTACAATGAGCAGTTCTTC. Translating it yields CATAGRGAYNEQFF.

This clonotype was observed a handful of times. This sequence joins TRBV6-1 and TRBJ2-1; a weak D match, TRBD2 (6 bases). Between the trimmed V and J ends, which lost 6 bases and 0 bases, there was a span of 12 bases. Germline assignment: CDR1 MNHNS and CDR2 SASEGT. The CDR3 runs to 15 residues. The chain's CDR3 is CASSPGAHSYNEQFF. The CDR3 DNA is TGTGCCAGCAGCCCGGGAGCTCACTCCTACAATGAGCAGTTCTTC.

This clonotype has only a few counts. The chain links TRBV7-2 to TRBJ1-1, with 8 bases identical to TRBD1. The germline gives CDR1 SGHTA, CDR2 FQGNSA. The CDR3 consists of 17 residues. The J segment lost 0 bases and the V segment lost 1 base, leaving 7 bases of the junction unmatched. CDR3 DNA sequence: TGTGCCAGCAGCTTAGGCCCCTGGACAGGGATGAACACTGAAGCTTTCTTT. It specifies CASSLGPWTGMNTEAFF.

J is TRBJ1-1 and V is TRBV29-1, with D hard to call. The CDR3 runs to 13 residues. Germline V gene sequence: CDR1 SQVTM, CDR2 ANQGSEA. V was shortened by 4 bases and J by 4 bases, with 13 bases between the two germline ends. The CDR3 sequence: CSVGVSTGTEAFF. The CDR3 DNA sequence: TGCAGCGTTGGGGTCTCGACGGGCACTGAAGCTTTCTTT.

This clonotype came up many times. The gene calls are TRBV2 and TRBJ2-7; 9 positions match TRBD2. The CDR3 totals 13 residues. Germline-derived CDR1 and CDR2 are SNHLY and FYNNEI. J lost 3 bases, V lost 8 bases, and 5 bases had no gene match. CDR3 amino acids: CASLAGANYEQYF. The CDR3 nucleotides read TGTGCCAGCTTAGCGGGAGCCAACTACGAGCAGTACTTC.

This clonotype was seen repeatedly, ten times or more. This chain connects TRBV11-2 to TRBJ2-1; 10 bases map to TRBD2. The CDR3 covers 18 residues. In germline, CDR1 is SGHAT, CDR2 FQNNGV. Unmatched junction bases numbered 11, after V lost 1 base and J lost 5 bases. The CDR3 protein is CASSLGVRLAGANNEQFF. The CDR3 bases are TGTGCCAGCAGCTTAGGAGTGCGGCTAGCGGGGGCGAACAATGAGCAGTTCTTC.

This clonotype was counted at least ten times. V is TRBV12-3 or TRBV12-4 and J is TRBJ1-1; weak D call: TRBD1 (5 bases). CDR3 length equals 12 residues. V was cut by 5 bases and J by 3 bases, with 7 bases left in between. The CDR3 nucleotides are TGTGCCAGCAGTCCGGGACACACTGAAGCTTTCTTT. This encodes CASSPGHTEAFF.

The chain links TRBV4-1 to TRBJ1-3, with D unresolved. This CDR3 has 13 amino acids. Germline CDR1 is MGHRA and CDR2 is YSYEKL. The V gene lost 0 bases and the J gene lost 5 bases, with 5 bases spanning the gap. This CDR3 is CASSQEGRNTIYF. The CDR3, as DNA: TGCGCCAGCAGCCAAGAAGGCAGAAACACCATATATTTT.

The chain uses TRBV30 and TRBJ2-4; 7 bases fit TRBD2. The ends lost 4 bases at V and 3 bases at J; junction bases unmatched: 6. The CDR3 totals 14 residues. Per the germline V gene, CDR1 is GTSNPN and CDR2 is SVGIG (reference sequence). The CDR3 bases are TGTGCCTGGACCCCTGAGCGGGGCAAAAACATTCAGTACTTC. The encoded protein is CAWTPERGKNIQYF.

In its sample, this clonotype was seen many times. The chain uses TRBV6-1 and TRBJ1-1, with a possible D match to TRBD1 (5 bases). Trimming removed 6 bases from V and 2 bases from J, with 13 bases in between. The CDR3 consists of 14 residues. The germline CDR1 and CDR2 sequences are MNHNS and SASEGT. DNA for the CDR3: TGTGCCAGCAGCCTAAGCTGGGACAACACTGAAGCTTTCTTT. Its protein is CASSLSWDNTEAFF.

V gene TRBV10-3 combines with J gene TRBJ1-2; 7 bases fit TRBD1. This CDR3 region has 12 residues. V lost 5 bases, J lost 3 bases, and 0 bases stayed unmatched. CDR1 ENHRY and CDR2 SYGVKD come from the germline V gene. The CDR3 loop is CAISQGDYGYTF. CDR3 nucleotides: TGTGCCATCAGTCAGGGGGACTATGGCTACACCTTC.

The chain is built from TRBV20-1 and TRBJ2-5, with 9 bases identical to TRBD1. The CDR3 has 14 amino acids. CDR1 and CDR2 from the germline V gene are DFQATT and SNEGSKA (reference sequence). The V and J ends lost 6 bases and 3 bases, in that order; junction bases with no gene match: 8. In DNA form, the CDR3 reads TGCAGTGCCGCCGCGGGACAGGGAGAAGAGACCCAGTACTTC. Protein sequence: CSAAAGQGEETQYF.

This clonotype was seen a handful of times. The rearrangement joins TRBV7-9 to TRBJ2-1, with 10 nucleotides matching TRBD2. This CDR3 region has 13 residues. Germline V gene lookup returns CDR1 SEHNR and CDR2 FQNEAQ (reference sequence). Trimming at V came to 5 bases and at J to 15 bases, leaving 10 bases not matched to a gene. CDR3 region: CASSAPAEREGFF. CDR3 coding DNA: TGTGCCAGCAGCGCTCCCGCGGAGCGGGAGGGGTTCTTC.

This clonotype was counted many times. The chain combines TRBV27 with TRBJ2-7; D not resolved. Germline V lookup: CDR1 MNHEY, CDR2 SMNVEV (reference sequence). The V gene lost 7 bases and the J gene lost 3 bases, with 16 bases spanning the gap. The CDR3 is 14 residues long. The DNA of the CDR3 is TGTGCCAGCACCCCAGCCCCCGGCGGCTACGAGCAGTACTTC. Amino acids: CASTPAPGGYEQYF.

In this sample, this clonotype turned up many times. The genes are TRBV12-3 or TRBV12-4 and TRBJ2-2; perhaps TRBD1 as D (6 bases). The germline V and J ends were trimmed by 6 bases and 3 bases, with 17 bases remaining between them. This CDR3 is 16 amino acids long. The chain's CDR3 is CASRDRQGKDTGELFF. CDR3 coding DNA: TGTGCCAGCAGAGATCGCCAGGGGAAAGACACCGGGGAGCTGTTTTTT.

This rearrangement joins TRBV6-1 to TRBJ2-1, with unresolved D. Germline-derived CDR1 and CDR2 are MNHNS and SASEGT. This CDR3 has 15 amino acids. Trimming pared 10 bases from V and 0 bases from J, leaving 16 bases between. The CDR3 sequence: CANHPIAYSYNEQFF. The CDR3, as DNA: TGTGCCAACCATCCTATAGCTTACTCCTACAATGAGCAGTTCTTC.

The chain carries TRBV29-1 and TRBJ2-1; D gene unclear. The CDR3 totals 12 residues. The ends were cut back, 6 bases at V and 6 bases at J, with 12 bases in the middle. Per the germline V gene, CDR1 is SQVTM and CDR2 is ANQGSEA. The CDR3 nucleotides read TGCAGCGTCCTGCCCCCGACCAATGAGCAGTTCTTC. Residues: CSVLPPTNEQFF.

This clonotype was seen a few times. The V gene is TRBV7-9, the J gene TRBJ2-5, with TRBD1 matching over 7 bases. The CDR3 loop spans 14 amino acids. Germline V lookup: CDR1 SEHNR, CDR2 FQNEAQ (reference sequence). V shed 5 bases and J 4 bases; nucleotides not matched to a gene: 7. The CDR3 DNA reads as TGTGCCAGCAGCCTCCCGGACAGGACAGAGACCCAGTACTTC. Translated: CASSLPDRTETQYF. The entire variable domain, with the rest obtained from reference TRBV7-9 and TRBJ2-5, is as follows: DTGVSQNPRHKITKRGQNVTFRCDPISEHNRLYWYRQTLGQGPEFLTYFQNEAQLEKSRLLSDRFSAERPKGSFSTLEIQRTEQGDSAMYLCASSLPDRTETQYFGPGTRLLVL.

The chain combines TRBV14 with TRBJ1-6; 8 bases line up with TRBD1. CDR1 is SGHDN, CDR2 FVKESK, per germline. V was clipped by 6 bases and J by 9 bases; unmatched bases: 7. The CDR3 contains 14 residues. The CDR3 is CASSHRGWSSPLHF. In nucleotides, the CDR3 is TGTGCCAGCAGTCACAGGGGGTGGAGTTCACCCCTCCACTTT. Combining the CDR3 with reference TRBV14 and TRBJ1-6 gives the whole variable domain EAGVTQFPSHSVIEKGQTVTLRCDPISGHDNLYWYRRVMGKEIKFLLHFVKESKQDESGMPNNRFLAERTGGTYSTLKVQPAELEDSGVYFCASSHRGWSSPLHFGNGTRLTVT.

The chain has TRBV2 and TRBJ1-1; maybe TRBD1 (6 bases). V was cut by 4 bases and J by 10 bases, with 10 bases left in between. Germline CDR1 is SNHLY and CDR2 is FYNNEI. This CDR3 comprises 11 residues. This CDR3 is CASSARGVAFF. The CDR3 region has the DNA TGTGCCAGCAGTGCAAGGGGGGTAGCTTTCTTT.

A few counts support this clonotype. J is TRBJ2-5 and V is TRBV4-1; no clear D. There are 14 residues in the CDR3. V was trimmed by 2 bases and J by 4 bases, leaving 11 bases between them. Germline loops: CDR1 MGHRA, CDR2 YSYEKL. For the CDR3, the DNA is TGCGCCAGCAGCCAACCCCACCCGGGAGAGACCCAGTACTTC. Its protein product is CASSQPHPGETQYF.